Listed here are 2 T cell receptor beta chains from one sample, sequenced in a study of OX40 agonist ivuxolimab in advanced cancers. Clones were read by immunoSEQ multiplex PCR, and TCRdb kept only the in-frame ones, dropping some. The table has 40,000 to 65,000 clones, around nine tenths seen once. Specimen: CD4+ or CD8+ T cells sorted from blood, collected in a trial of the OX40 agonist ivuxolimab. The receptor set was obtained from an adult with an advanced solid tumor such as melanoma, head and neck, liver or kidney cancer.

The gene calls are TRBV4-1 and TRBJ1-1; D unclear. Germline V gene lookup returns CDR1 MGHRA and CDR2 YSYEKL. Trimming left V 0 bases short and J 0 bases short, with 11 bases between. The CDR3 has 16 amino acids. Here the CDR3 DNA reads TGCGCCAGCAGCCAAGATCGACAAGTAATGAACACTGAAGCTTTCTTT. As protein: CASSQDRQVMNTEAFF.

The chain uses TRBV30 and TRBJ1-2, with 8 bases fitting TRBD1. The CDR3 is 13 amino acids. Trimming at V came to 1 base and at J to 7 bases, leaving 5 bases not matched to a gene. Looked up from germline, CDR1 is GTSNPN and CDR2 is SVGIG (reference sequence). CDR3 protein: CAWSATGGLGYTF. The CDR3 nucleotides are TGTGCCTGGAGTGCCACAGGGGGGCTTGGCTACACCTTC.